This T cell receptor (beta chain) was captured by sequencing in a study of chemoradiotherapy in HPV16-positive cancers. Study context: Functional T-cell assays on a couple of HPV16-positive patients' cells defined candidate HPV-specific clones and common TCR motifs.

Study-level points and caveats: Candidate HPV-specific clones and E7-related TCR motifs grew in tumor during treatment. For HPV16-positive patients, expanding HPV-responsive T cells associated with longer recurrence-free survival.

In its sample, this clone was seen a few times. As yet, its antigen is unknown. Here immunoSEQ multiplex PCR was the method, and the copy in TCRdb shows in-frame clones only, minus some. The profile covers around 13,000 clones, with about 80% appearing a single time and under 1.5% taken by the ten largest. Repeated repertoire sampling spanned the course of chemoradiotherapy. Sampling was conducted from a patient who underwent chemoradiotherapy. The TCR originated in a human donor with HPV-associated anogenital cancer.

In DNA form, the CDR3 reads TGTGCCAGTCTACCGGCGGGGTTACAAGAGACCCAGTACTTC. This gives the protein CASLPAGLQETQYF. The V gene is TRBV7-9, the J gene TRBJ2-5, with a possible D match to TRBD2 (6 bases). Trimming removed 9 bases at V and 2 bases at J, with 16 bases between. The CDR3 has 14 residues. Germline CDR1 and CDR2: SEHNR and FQNEAQ (reference sequence).